The 2 T cell receptor beta chains below come from one sample, sequenced in a study of blood T cell repertoires in COVID-19 (dated by TCRdb to the early 2020s). The library was built by means of the immunoSEQ multiplex PCR assay. The clones in this table, taken by TCRdb from immuneACCESS, are in-frame only. Not every clone is retained; where verified, under half of the shortfall comes from an unresolved V gene, and the cause of the rest is unknown. The sample table contains some 62,000 clones; only one count was recorded for about three quarters of them. In total, the top ten clones hold 4% to 5.5% of the sample. Sequenced input: peripheral blood. Receptors originate from a human donor in a cohort sampled during active COVID-19.

The chain combines TRBV6-1 with TRBJ2-1, with 10 bases fitting TRBD1. The CDR3 covers 15 residues. Trimming at V came to 3 bases and at J to 8 bases, leaving 7 bases not matched to a gene. Germline V CDR1 and CDR2: MNHNS, SASEGT. CDR3 residues: CASSETGGAEHEQFF. CDR3 nucleotide sequence: TGTGCCAGCAGTGAGACAGGGGGCGCTGAGCATGAGCAGTTCTTC.

The CDR3 sequence is CASSEIQGEGYTF. CDR3 coding DNA: TGTGCCAGCAGTGAAATACAGGGTGAGGGCTACACCTTC. This chain links TRBV6-1 with TRBJ1-2; D is possibly TRBD1 (6 bases). The ends were cut back, 2 bases at V and 8 bases at J, with 12 bases in the middle. This CDR3 is 13 amino acids long. The germline CDR1 and CDR2 sequences are MNHNS and SASEGT.